The source of this TCR beta chain is a study of T cells and copy number aberrations in small-cell lung cancer (dated by TCRdb to the early 2020s). Context from the whole study: To relate T cell metrics to mutations and copy number aberrations, the same tumor regions underwent both TCR repertoire sequencing and whole-exome sequencing. Tumor TCR data were available for 16 to 20 patients, and TCR data from both tumor and normal tissue were available for over twelve patients.

The donors were limited-stage small-cell lung cancer patients who had surgical resection in Hangzhou, China, between the late 2000s and the early 2020s. Every donor underwent upfront surgery with no preoperative chemotherapy or radiotherapy, and no donor received immunotherapy either before or after surgery. All 20 or so patients in the sequenced cohort were identified as smokers or heavy second-hand smokers. Adjacent normal lung was collected at least 2 cm from the tumor margin and was confirmed morphologically free of malignant cells by two pathologists. To characterize heterogeneity of the T cell repertoire, the study applied multi-region TCR-beta sequencing to resected limited-stage small-cell lung cancers and to tumor-adjacent lung tissue. Genomic DNA was extracted from FFPE tissue using the AllPrep DNA/RNA FFPE Kit (Qiagen). The immunoSEQ hsTCRB Kit was used with multiplexed V- and J-gene primers to amplify TCR-beta CDR3 regions from genomic DNA. Unique DNA barcodes were added in a second PCR, and the samples were pooled together with a negative control and a positive control. Pooled TCR-beta libraries were sequenced on an Illumina MiSeq with a 150-cycle paired-end protocol. As for the authors' bioinformatics: Raw sequencing data were processed by Adaptive Biotechnologies into a report containing normalized, annotated TCR-beta repertoires. T-cell density was calculated by normalizing TCR-beta templates to usable DNA, with usable DNA estimated through amplification of housekeeping genes. Richness was defined as the count of unique rearrangements, and clonality was defined as 1 minus Pielou's evenness. Imported from immuneACCESS, the table was reduced by TCRdb to in-frame sequences with V and J called. These copies leave out some clones; in studies compared against another copy, an unresolved V gene accounts for under half, and the cause of the remainder is not known. The V and J calls and the clone size are those of that table, but D and trimming were determined from the DNA. This sample gives more than 9,500 clones in total; about three quarters of them show up just once. The ten largest account for roughly 34% of the sample.

Summary of the overall study and its limitations: Tumors had lower T-cell density, richness and clonality than adjacent lung tissue, though the difference in density was not significant. The study was limited by a small sample size because surgical resection is uncommon in small-cell lung cancer, and the findings require validation. All specimens consisted of formalin-fixed paraffin-embedded tissue, which is known to introduce sequencing artifacts.

CDR1 and CDR2 are drawn from the germline V gene: SGDLS, YYNGEE. Measured from the cysteine to the phenylalanine, the CDR3 is 15 residues long. This entry keeps only the CDR3 DNA: 45 bases, framed from base 1. V has 0 bases trimmed and J has 5 bases trimmed; junction bases matching no gene number 6. As for this clone: Which antigen it targets is not known. No much larger clone exists at a distance of one base, and base qualities are not known.

The sequence is built from TRBV9 and TRBJ2-7; the central 9 bases match TRBD2. The sample consisted of normal tissue next to the tumor. The sequence came from a man aged 55 to 69 with small cell lung cancer. In nucleotide form, the sequence is TGTGCCAGCAGCGTAGAGCTAGCGGGAATCAACGAGCAGTACTTC. Its translation reads: CASSVELAGINEQYF.